This T cell receptor beta chain was sequenced during a study of early T cells in non-severe SARS-CoV-2 infection. Study information: The study sequenced bulk RNA from unsorted whole blood, with chains unpaired.

Attachment of unique molecular identifiers to individual cDNA molecules was performed. One entry per CDR3 protein, called by TCRdb with MiXCR from the 5' RACE reads. Here the sample spans around 80,000 distinct CDR3 sequences, around 15% being singletons. This clonotype occurred many times. Its antigen is unknown. V was cut by 4 bases and J by 0 bases, with 7 bases left in between. CDR1 is SGHAT, CDR2 FQNNGV, per germline. This CDR3 is 13 amino acids long. Points from the study as a whole: VDJdb-based matching was biased toward anti-spike CD8 responses and missed private and CD4 specificities.

What was sequenced was whole blood. V is TRBV11-2 and J is TRBJ2-7; no definite D call. The clonotype comes from an adult who was a healthcare worker with PCR-confirmed SARS-CoV-2 infection or an uninfected control (not recorded which). The chain's CDR3 is CASSWTASYEQYF. For the CDR3, the DNA is TGTGCCAGCAGCTGGACGGCCTCCTACGAGCAGTACTTC.